Following are 9 T cell receptor beta chains from one sample sequenced in a study of early T cells in non-severe SARS-CoV-2 infection. TCRdb fed the 5' RACE reads into MiXCR, producing one record per CDR3 protein. The data contain approximately 37,000 distinct CDR3 sequences, 5.4% of them seen just once; the ten biggest clones take up around 5.8%. Sequencing was performed on whole blood, taken at baseline. The receptors were sampled from an adult who was a healthcare worker with PCR-confirmed SARS-CoV-2 infection or an uninfected control (not recorded which).

This clonotype was observed at least ten times. V usage is TRBV5-1 and J usage is TRBJ2-1; the D gene is possibly TRBD2 (6 bases). V dropped 0 bases and J dropped 1 base, with 11 bases sitting between them. The germline gives CDR1 SGHRS, CDR2 YFSETQ. This CDR3 contains 16 residues. DNA for the CDR3: TGCGCCAGCAGCTTGGAAGGTGGGGGGTCCTACAATGAGCAGTTCTTC. Translating gives CASSLEGGGSYNEQFF.

This clonotype occurred once. The chain joins TRBV24-1 to TRBJ2-3, with 7 bases aligning to TRBD1. Trimming at V came to 6 bases and at J to 3 bases, leaving 5 bases not matched to a gene. The length of the CDR3 is 14 residues. The V gene's germline CDR1 is KGHDR and CDR2 SFDVKD. CDR3 protein: CATSPAGGTDTQYF. In DNA form, the CDR3 reads TGTGCCACCAGTCCGGCAGGGGGAACAGATACGCAGTATTTT.

The chain carries TRBV19 and TRBJ2-6; D not resolved. CDR1 is LNHDA and CDR2 is SQIVND in the germline V gene (reference sequence). The V and J ends lost 3 bases and 0 bases respectively, with 3 bases between them. The CDR3 is 14 amino acids. The chain's CDR3 is CASSISSGANVLTF. The CDR3 DNA sequence: TGTGCCAGTAGTATTTCCTCTGGGGCCAACGTCCTGACTTTC.

This clonotype has a count of ten or more. The V gene is TRBV6-4, the J gene TRBJ2-3; D is unclear. Trimming removed 0 bases at V and 0 bases at J, with 10 bases between. Germline-derived CDR1 and CDR2 are MRHNA and SNTAGT. CDR3 length: 16 amino acids. In nucleotides, the CDR3 is TGTGCCAGCAGTGACTCTGCGAGCAGTAGCACAGATACGCAGTATTTT. Protein: CASSDSASSSTDTQYF.

This chain joins TRBV18 and TRBJ1-2, with a possible D match to TRBD1 (5 bases). Germline lookup yields CDR1 KGHSH and CDR2 LQKENI. The CDR3 consists of 16 residues. V was trimmed by 3 bases and J by 4 bases, leaving 18 bases between them. CDR3 region: CASSPLGESTSYGYTF. The CDR3 bases are TGTGCCAGCTCACCTCTAGGGGAATCTACATCCTATGGCTACACCTTC. The full variable domain, its missing parts supplied by reference TRBV18 and TRBJ1-2, is NAGVMQNPRHLVRRRGQEARLRCSPMKGHSHVYWYRQLPEEGLKFMVYLQKENIIDESGMPKERFSAEFPKEGPSILRIQQVVRGDSAAYFCASSPLGESTSYGYTFGSGTRLTVV.

This clonotype was recorded many times. The gene calls are TRBV14 and TRBJ2-1; 14 bases are shared with TRBD2. Germline values: CDR1 SGHDN, CDR2 FVKESK. The J segment lost 9 bases and the V segment lost 3 bases, leaving 13 bases of the junction unmatched. CDR3 length: 18 residues. The CDR3 is CASSHYHRTSGRRGEQFF. The CDR3 region has the DNA TGTGCCAGCAGCCACTACCATAGGACTAGCGGGAGGCGTGGTGAGCAGTTCTTC.

This clonotype was seen repeatedly, ten times or more. The chain links TRBV29-1 to TRBJ2-3; TRBD2 aligns across 7 bases. Germline V lookup: CDR1 SQVTM, CDR2 ANQGSEA. CDR3 size: 12 residues. V lost 3 bases to trimming and J lost 8 bases; unmatched junction nucleotides: 5. This CDR3 is CSVDGGRATQYF. CDR3 nucleotides: TGCAGCGTTGACGGTGGGAGGGCTACGCAGTATTTT.

A single count supports this clonotype. The chain employs TRBV25-1 and TRBJ2-7, with D tentatively TRBD2 (5 bases). This CDR3 has 15 amino acids. V was clipped by 4 bases and J by 5 bases, with 18 bases between them. CDR1 and CDR2 (germline): MGHDK, SYGVNS. The CDR3 bases are TGTGCCAGCAGTGCCGATAGCGAGGGAAGGGACGAGCAGTACTTC. Translated, it gives CASSADSEGRDEQYF.

This clonotype was observed many times. This chain connects TRBV20-1 to TRBJ2-1, with a weak D call TRBD1 (5 bases). The germline gives CDR1 DFQATT, CDR2 SNEGSKA (reference sequence). Trimming took 4 bases from V and 2 from J, leaving 15 bases between them. There are 15 residues in the CDR3. The CDR3 reads CSATTGAAPYNEQFF. CDR3 sequence (DNA): TGCAGTGCTACCACAGGTGCCGCTCCCTACAATGAGCAGTTCTTC.